The entry that follows covers one TCR beta chain sequence. In the authors' methods: How many nucleated cells were present was estimated from reference gene primer amplification. Assay used: immunoSEQ multiplex PCR; TCRdb lists only in-frame clones, some missing. That table furnishes V, J and clone size, whereas the DNA furnished D and trimming. In the table there are 15,000 to 17,000 clones, 76% of which are singletons. Trimming stripped 4 bases from V and 7 bases from J, with 22 bases between. The germline gives CDR1 LGHNA, CDR2 YNFKEQ. The CDR3 has 17 amino acids. The sample comes from a study of blood T cell repertoires in COVID-19. About the research overall: Acute and convalescent COVID-19 samples came from the United States, Italy and Spain. PBMCs, B-cell-depleted T cells, or T cells provided the cDNA or gDNA that made up the material.

The chain joins TRBV4-2 to TRBJ1-4; D is possibly TRBD1 (6 bases). The origin of this receptor is a man aged 65-85 years with active or convalescent COVID-19. What was sequenced was peripheral blood. CDR3 bases: TGTGCCAGCAGCCTGCACAACCCCGGGACAACCGGTGAAAAACTGTTTTTT. Protein: CASSLHNPGTTGEKLFF.